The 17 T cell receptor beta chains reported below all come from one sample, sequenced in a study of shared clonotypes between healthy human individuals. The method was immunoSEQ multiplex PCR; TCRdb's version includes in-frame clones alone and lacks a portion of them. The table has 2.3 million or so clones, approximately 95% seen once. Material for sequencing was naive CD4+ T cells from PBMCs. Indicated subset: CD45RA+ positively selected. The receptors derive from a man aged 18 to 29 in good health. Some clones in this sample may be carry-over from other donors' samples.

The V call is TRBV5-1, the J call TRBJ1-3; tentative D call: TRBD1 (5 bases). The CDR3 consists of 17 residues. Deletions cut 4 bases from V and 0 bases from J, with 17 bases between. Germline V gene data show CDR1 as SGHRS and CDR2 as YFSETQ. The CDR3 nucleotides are TGCGCCAGCAGCGGCCGGGGCGGAGTTTTCTCTGGAAACACCATATATTTT. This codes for CASSGRGGVFSGNTIYF.

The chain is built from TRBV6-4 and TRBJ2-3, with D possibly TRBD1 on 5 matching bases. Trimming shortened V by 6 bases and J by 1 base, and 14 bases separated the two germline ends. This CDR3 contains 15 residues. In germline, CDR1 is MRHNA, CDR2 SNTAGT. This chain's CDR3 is CASRARQGGTDTQYF. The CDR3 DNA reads TGTGCCAGCAGAGCCCGGCAGGGCGGCACAGATACGCAGTATTTT.

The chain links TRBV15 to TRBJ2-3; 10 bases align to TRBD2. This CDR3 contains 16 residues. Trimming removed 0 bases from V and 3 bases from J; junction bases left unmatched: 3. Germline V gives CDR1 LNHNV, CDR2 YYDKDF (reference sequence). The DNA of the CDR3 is TGTGCCACCAGCAGAGATGAACTAGCGGGGACAGATACGCAGTATTTT. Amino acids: CATSRDELAGTDTQYF.

The CDR3 DNA sequence: TGTGCCAGAAGCCAAGGGCGGGAGACCCAACGGAACACTGAAGCTTTCTTT. Protein product: CARSQGRETQRNTEAFF. J is TRBJ1-1 and V is TRBV5-3, with D unresolved. TRBV5-3 is sorted into the ORF group, with uncertain function. The CDR3 spans 17 residues. Trimming removed 4 bases at V and 1 base at J, with 20 bases between.

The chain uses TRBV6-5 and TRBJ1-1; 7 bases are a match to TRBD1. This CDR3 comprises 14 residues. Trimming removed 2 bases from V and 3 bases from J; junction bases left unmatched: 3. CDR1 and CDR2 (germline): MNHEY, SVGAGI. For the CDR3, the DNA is TGTGCCAGCAGTTACGGGGGGACAGACACTGAAGCTTTCTTT. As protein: CASSYGGTDTEAFF.

The CDR3 bases are TGCGCCAGCAGCGAGGAGGGCCTCTCGGCAGGCTACACCTTC. Residues: CASSEEGLSAGYTF. V usage is TRBV5-1 and J usage is TRBJ1-2; D remains ambiguous. From germline, CDR1 is SGHRS and CDR2 YFSETQ. Trimming cost V 4 bases and J 8 bases, with 18 bases left between them. This CDR3 has 14 residues.

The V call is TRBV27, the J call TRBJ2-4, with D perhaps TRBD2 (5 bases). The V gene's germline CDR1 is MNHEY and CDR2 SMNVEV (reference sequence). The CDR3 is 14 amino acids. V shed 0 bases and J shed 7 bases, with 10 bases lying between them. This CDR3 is CASSLSRADNIQYF. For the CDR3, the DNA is TGTGCCAGCAGTTTATCGAGGGCCGATAACATTCAGTACTTC.

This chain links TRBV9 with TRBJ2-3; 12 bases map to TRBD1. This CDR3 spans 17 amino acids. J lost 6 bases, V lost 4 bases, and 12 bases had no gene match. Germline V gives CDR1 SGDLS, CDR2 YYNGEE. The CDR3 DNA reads TGTGCCAGCAGCCTAAGGCCGGGACAGGGGGCTTCGGATACGCAGTATTTT. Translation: CASSLRPGQGASDTQYF.

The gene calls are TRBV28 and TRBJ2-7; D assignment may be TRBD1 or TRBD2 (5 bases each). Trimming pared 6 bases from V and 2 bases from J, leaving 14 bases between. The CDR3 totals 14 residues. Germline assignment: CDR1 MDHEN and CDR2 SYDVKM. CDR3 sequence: CASRPGTPAYEQYF. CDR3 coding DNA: TGTGCCAGCAGGCCCGGGACCCCTGCCTACGAGCAGTACTTC.

CDR3 amino acids: CASSWTSGRDNEQFF. The CDR3 nucleotides read TGCGCCAGCAGCTGGACTAGCGGGAGGGACAATGAGCAGTTCTTC. The chain joins TRBV5-1 to TRBJ2-1; TRBD2 matches at 15 bases. The ends lost 3 bases at V and 5 bases at J; junction bases unmatched: 0. Germline V CDR1 and CDR2: SGHRS, YFSETQ. The CDR3 is made up of 15 amino acids.

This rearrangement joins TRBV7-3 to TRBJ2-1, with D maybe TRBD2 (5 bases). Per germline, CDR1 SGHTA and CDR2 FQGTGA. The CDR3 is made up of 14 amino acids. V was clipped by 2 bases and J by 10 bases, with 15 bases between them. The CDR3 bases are TGTGCCAGCAGCTTACGGGCTAGCCCTCGAGAGCAGTTCTTC. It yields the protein CASSLRASPREQFF. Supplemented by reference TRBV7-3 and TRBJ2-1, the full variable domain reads GAGVSQTPSNKVTEKGKYVELRCDPISGHTALYWYRQSLGQGPEFLIYFQGTGAADDSGLPNDRFFAVRPEGSVSTLKIQRTERGDSAVYLCASSLRASPREQFFGPGTRLTVL.

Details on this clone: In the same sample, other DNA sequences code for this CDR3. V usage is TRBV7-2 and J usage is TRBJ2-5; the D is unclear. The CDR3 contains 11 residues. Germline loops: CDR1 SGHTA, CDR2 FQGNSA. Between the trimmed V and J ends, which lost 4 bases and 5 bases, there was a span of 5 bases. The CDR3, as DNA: TGTGCCAGCAGCTCCTGGGAGACCCAGTACTTC. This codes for CASSSWETQYF.

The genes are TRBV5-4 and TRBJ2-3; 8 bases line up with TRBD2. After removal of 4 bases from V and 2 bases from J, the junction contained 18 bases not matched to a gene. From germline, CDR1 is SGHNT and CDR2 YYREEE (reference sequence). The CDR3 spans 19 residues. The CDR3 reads CASSAAPGLGTRPTDTQYF. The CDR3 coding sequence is TGTGCCAGCAGCGCTGCTCCGGGACTAGGGACAAGACCCACAGATACGCAGTATTTT.

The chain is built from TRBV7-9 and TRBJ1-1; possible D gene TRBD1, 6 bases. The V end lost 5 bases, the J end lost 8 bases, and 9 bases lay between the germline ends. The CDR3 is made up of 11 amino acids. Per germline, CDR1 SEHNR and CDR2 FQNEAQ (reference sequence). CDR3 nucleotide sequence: TGTGCCAGCAGCCTGGGACAAGAAGCTTTCTTT. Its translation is CASSLGQEAFF.

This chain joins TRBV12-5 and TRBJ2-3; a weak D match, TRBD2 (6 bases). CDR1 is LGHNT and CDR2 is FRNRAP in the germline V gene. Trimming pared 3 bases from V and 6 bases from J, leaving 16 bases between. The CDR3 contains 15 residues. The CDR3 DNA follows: TGTGCTAGTGGTTTATGGCGGGGCCCTCTCGATACGCAGTATTTT. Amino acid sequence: CASGLWRGPLDTQYF.

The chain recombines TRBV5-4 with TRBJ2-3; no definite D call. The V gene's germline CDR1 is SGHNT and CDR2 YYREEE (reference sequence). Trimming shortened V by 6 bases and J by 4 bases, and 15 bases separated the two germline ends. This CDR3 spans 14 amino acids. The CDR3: CASNPKEFPDTQYF. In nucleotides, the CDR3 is TGTGCCAGCAACCCGAAAGAGTTCCCAGATACGCAGTATTTT.

The CDR3 DNA sequence: TGTGCCAGCACTTGGACCTTGGGCTCCTACGAGCAGTACTTC. Its translation: CASTWTLGSYEQYF. This chain uses TRBV28 with TRBJ2-7; no clear D. Germline-derived CDR1 and CDR2 are MDHEN and SYDVKM. This CDR3 has 14 amino acids. V gave up 7 bases and J gave up 0 bases, with 13 bases separating them.